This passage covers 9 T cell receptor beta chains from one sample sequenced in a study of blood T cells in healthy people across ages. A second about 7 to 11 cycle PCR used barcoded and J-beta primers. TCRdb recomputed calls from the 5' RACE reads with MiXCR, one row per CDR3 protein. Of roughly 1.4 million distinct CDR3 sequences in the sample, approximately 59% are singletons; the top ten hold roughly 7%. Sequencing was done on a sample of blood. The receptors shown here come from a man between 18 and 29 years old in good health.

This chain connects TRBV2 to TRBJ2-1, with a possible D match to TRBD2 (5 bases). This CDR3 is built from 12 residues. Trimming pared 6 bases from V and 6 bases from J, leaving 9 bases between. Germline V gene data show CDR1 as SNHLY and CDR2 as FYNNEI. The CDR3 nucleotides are TGTGCCAGCAGGGGCACTAGCAATGAGCAGTTCTTC. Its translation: CASRGTSNEQFF.

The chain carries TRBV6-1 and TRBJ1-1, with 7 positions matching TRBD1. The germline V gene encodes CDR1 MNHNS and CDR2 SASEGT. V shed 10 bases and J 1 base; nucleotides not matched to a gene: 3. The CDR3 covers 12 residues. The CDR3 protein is CATWTGNTEAFF. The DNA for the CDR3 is TGTGCCACGTGGACAGGGAACACTGAAGCTTTCTTT.

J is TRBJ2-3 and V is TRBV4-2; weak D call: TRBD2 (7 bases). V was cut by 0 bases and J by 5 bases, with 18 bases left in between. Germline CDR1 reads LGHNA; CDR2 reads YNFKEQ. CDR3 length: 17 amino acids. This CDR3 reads CASSQERGGGARDTQYF. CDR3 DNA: TGTGCCAGCAGCCAAGAAAGGGGTGGGGGGGCCAGAGATACGCAGTATTTT.

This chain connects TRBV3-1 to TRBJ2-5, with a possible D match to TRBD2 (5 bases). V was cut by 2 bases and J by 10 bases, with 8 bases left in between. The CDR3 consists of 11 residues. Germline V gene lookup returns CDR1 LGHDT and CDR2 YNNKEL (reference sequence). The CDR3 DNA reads TGTGCCAGCAGCCAACTAGCAAACCAGTACTTC. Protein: CASSQLANQYF.

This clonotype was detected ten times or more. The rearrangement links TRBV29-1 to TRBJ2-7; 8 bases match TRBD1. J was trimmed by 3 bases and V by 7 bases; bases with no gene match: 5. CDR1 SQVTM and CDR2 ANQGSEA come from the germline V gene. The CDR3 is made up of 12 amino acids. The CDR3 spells CSARQGFYEQYF. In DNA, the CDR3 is TGCAGCGCTCGACAGGGGTTCTACGAGCAGTACTTC.

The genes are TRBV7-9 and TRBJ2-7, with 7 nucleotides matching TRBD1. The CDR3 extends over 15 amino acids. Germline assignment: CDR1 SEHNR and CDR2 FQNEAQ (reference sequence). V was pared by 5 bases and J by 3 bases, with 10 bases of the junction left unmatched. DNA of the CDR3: TGTGCCAGCAGCCCGCCTGACAGGGTTTTCTACGAGCAGTACTTC. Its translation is CASSPPDRVFYEQYF. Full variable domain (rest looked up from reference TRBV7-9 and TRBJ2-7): DTGVSQNPRHKITKRGQNVTFRCDPISEHNRLYWYRQTLGQGPEFLTYFQNEAQLEKSRLLSDRFSAERPKGSFSTLEIQRTEQGDSAMYLCASSPPDRVFYEQYFGPGTRLTVT.

The CDR3 DNA reads as TGCGCCAGCAGCCTTCGGACAGGGCAATACGAGCAGTACTTC. Translating gives CASSLRTGQYEQYF. The rearrangement joins TRBV5-1 to TRBJ2-7, with 8 bases lining up with TRBD1. The CDR3 sequence is 14 residues long. Losses at the gene ends were 4 bases for V and 4 bases for J; bases not matched to a gene: 7. Germline lookup yields CDR1 SGHRS and CDR2 YFSETQ.

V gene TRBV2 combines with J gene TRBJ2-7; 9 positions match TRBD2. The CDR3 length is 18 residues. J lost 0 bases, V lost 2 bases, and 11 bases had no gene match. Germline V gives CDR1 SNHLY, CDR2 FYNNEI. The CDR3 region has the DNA TGTGCCAGCAGTGAACGGTGGCTAGCGGGGTTATCCTCCTACGAGCAGTACTTC. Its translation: CASSERWLAGLSSYEQYF.

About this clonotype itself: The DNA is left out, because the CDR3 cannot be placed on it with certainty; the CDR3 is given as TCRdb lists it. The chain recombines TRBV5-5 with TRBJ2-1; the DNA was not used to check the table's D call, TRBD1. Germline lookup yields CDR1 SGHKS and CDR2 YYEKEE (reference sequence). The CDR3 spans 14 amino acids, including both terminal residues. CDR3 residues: CASSSSGRVDEQFF.